This is a list of T cell receptor beta chains from one sample in a study of identical twins. TCRdb processed the 5' RACE reads anew with MiXCR; each CDR3 protein has one entry. The sample lists a few hundred thousand distinct CDR3 sequences; 24% were seen once. The data were also submitted as part of a second study, on T cells expressing NK-cell markers.

Material: CD4+ T cells sorted from blood. The receptors derive from a woman aged 18-29 years in good health. Both conserved end residues are part of each CDR3. D genes are given only for firm matches. Not all rows give a size; the values are once, few, many and, for expanded clones, a class.

v_call	d_call	clone_size	j_call	cdr3_aa	cdr3_nt
TRBV6-1	NA	few	TRBJ1-1	CASTLDVGLGTEAFF	TGTGCCAGCACCCTAGACGTGGGCTTGGGCACTGAAGCTTTCTTT
TRBV25-1	TRBD1	NA	TRBJ2-6	CASSEGQGLSGANVLTF	TGTGCCAGCAGTGAAGGACAGGGGTTATCTGGGGCCAACGTCCTGACTTTC
TRBV27	NA	NA	TRBJ2-2	CASSSSGYTGELFF	TGTGCCAGCAGTTCCAGCGGGTACACCGGGGAGCTGTTTTTT
TRBV5-1	NA	few	TRBJ2-7	CASSSGARDKGSSYEQYF	TGCGCCAGCAGCTCTGGAGCCCGGGACAAGGGGAGCTCCTACGAGCAGTACTTC
TRBV5-1	NA	NA	TRBJ2-5	CASRTTVYGQETQYF	TGCGCCAGCAGGACGACAGTATACGGCCAAGAGACCCAGTACTTC
TRBV12-3/TRBV12-4	TRBD1	NA	TRBJ1-3	CASRSTGVGNTIYF	TGTGCCAGCAGGTCAACAGGGGTAGGAAACACCATATATTTT
TRBV24-1	NA	many	TRBJ1-1	CATSPRGTEAFF	TGTGCCACCAGTCCGAGAGGGACTGAAGCTTTCTTT
TRBV11-1	NA	NA	TRBJ2-1	CASSPWGPDNEQFF	TGTGCCAGCAGCCCCTGGGGGCCCGACAATGAGCAGTTCTTC
TRBV10-3	NA	NA	TRBJ1-5	CAISVGADQPQHF	TGTGCCATCAGTGTCGGGGCCGATCAGCCCCAGCATTTT
TRBV6-5	NA	NA	TRBJ1-4	CASSYSLNEKLFF	TGTGCCAGCAGTTACAGTCTAAATGAAAAACTGTTTTTT
TRBV12-3/TRBV12-4	NA	NA	TRBJ2-1	CASSLGPAEGGRDEQFF	TGTGCCAGCAGTTTAGGCCCCGCGGAGGGCGGGCGGGATGAGCAGTTCTTC
TRBV7-2	NA	NA	TRBJ1-1	CASSPNYGGQGAFF	TGTGCCAGCAGCCCAAACTACGGGGGGCAGGGAGCTTTCTTT
TRBV3-1	NA	few	TRBJ2-4	CASSQSEGSIQYF	TGTGCCAGCAGCCAGTCGGAGGGGAGCATTCAGTACTTC
TRBV6-5	NA	NA	TRBJ2-3	CASSSGTRGLTQYF	TGTGCCAGCAGTTCTGGGACTCGGGGCCTTACGCAGTATTTT
TRBV5-1	TRBD2	few	TRBJ2-1	CASSLAFTSGRVYEQFF	TGCGCCAGCAGCTTGGCATTTACTAGCGGGAGGGTATATGAGCAGTTCTTC
TRBV5-1	NA	many	TRBJ2-3	CASSYGNYPSTDTQYF	TGCGCCAGCAGCTATGGAAACTATCCTAGCACAGATACGCAGTATTTT
TRBV12-3/TRBV12-4	TRBD2	NA	TRBJ2-3	CASSLPGLAADTQYF	TGTGCCAGCAGCTTACCGGGACTAGCTGCAGATACGCAGTATTTT
TRBV5-1	TRBD1	NA	TRBJ2-1	CASSLVQGQGSNEQFF	TGCGCCAGCAGCTTGGTTCAGGGACAGGGATCTAATGAGCAGTTCTTC
TRBV3-1	TRBD2	NA	TRBJ2-5	CASRTGLANQETQYF	TGTGCCAGCAGAACCGGACTAGCGAACCAAGAGACCCAGTACTTC
TRBV6-1	NA	few	TRBJ2-4	CASSERTVLAKNIQYF	TGTGCCAGCAGTGAGCGGACAGTACTAGCCAAAAACATTCAGTACTTC
TRBV7-9	NA	few	TRBJ2-3	CASSRGTASDTQYF	TGTGCCAGCAGCCGCGGGACGGCCTCAGATACGCAGTATTTT
TRBV6-5	NA	few	TRBJ1-1	CASSHRDTQEAFF	TGTGCCAGCAGTCACCGGGACACACAGGAAGCTTTCTTT
TRBV20-1	TRBD2	few	TRBJ2-3	CSARDAAGGRRDTQYF	TGCAGTGCTAGAGATGCAGCGGGGGGGCGGAGAGATACGCAGTATTTT
TRBV12-3/TRBV12-4	TRBD2	many	TRBJ2-1	CASSLFGGGNNEQFF	TGTGCCAGCAGTTTATTCGGGGGGGGAAACAATGAGCAGTTCTTC